Below are 4 T cell receptor beta chains sequenced from a single sample in a study of long-term antiretroviral therapy in people with HIV. At the survey level, the v3.0 immunoSEQ assay was run. Assay used: immunoSEQ multiplex PCR; TCRdb lists only in-frame clones, some missing. The table shows tens of thousands of clones, with approximately 85% occurring only once. The material sequenced was unsorted PBMCs, taken 3.1 years after starting antiretroviral therapy. Receptors originate from a woman in her forties or fifties with HIV.

This chain links TRBV30 with TRBJ2-7; possibly TRBD1 for D (5 bases). Germline values: CDR1 GTSNPN, CDR2 SVGIG (reference sequence). The V gene lost 4 bases and the J gene lost 2 bases, with 12 bases spanning the gap. CDR3 length: 13 amino acids. The CDR3 DNA reads as TGTGCCTGGACCCCAATGGGGCCCTACGAGCAGTACTTC. This encodes CAWTPMGPYEQYF.

The gene calls are TRBV13 and TRBJ1-2; 8 bases map to TRBD1. Trimming took 4 bases from V and 10 from J; bases not matched to a gene: 11. This CDR3 is 14 amino acids long. CDR1 is PRHDT, CDR2 FYEKMQ, per germline (reference sequence). The CDR3 sequence: CASSYRTGQGVYTF. The CDR3 coding sequence is TGTGCCAGCAGCTACAGGACAGGGCAGGGGGTCTACACCTTC.

In this sample, this clone turned up once. The chain uses TRBV5-6 and TRBJ2-2, with D unclear. Trimming removed 0 bases at V and 2 bases at J, with 11 bases between. The germline CDR1 and CDR2 sequences are SGHDT and YYEEEE. This CDR3 has 16 residues. The CDR3 sequence is CASSLAAAVNTGELFF. Here the CDR3 DNA reads TGTGCCAGCAGCTTGGCCGCGGCAGTTAACACCGGGGAGCTGTTTTTT.

The V gene is TRBV5-1, the J gene TRBJ2-1; 8 bases map to TRBD1. The CDR3 is 15 amino acids. Looked up from germline, CDR1 is SGHRS and CDR2 is YFSETQ. J gave up 1 base and V 4 bases, and 4 bases lay outside the gene matches. The CDR3 DNA sequence: TGCGCCAGCAGCCAAGGACAGGGATCCTACAATGAGCAGTTCTTC. Translation gives CASSQGQGSYNEQFF.